Listed below are T cell receptor beta chains from one sample, sequenced in a study of blood T cell repertoires in COVID-19. Clones were sequenced by immunoSEQ multiplex PCR, and TCRdb holds only the in-frame ones, with some missing. The repertoire holds tens of thousands of clones, with around nine tenths as singletons. The sequencing input was peripheral blood. Source of these receptors: a man aged 60 to 69 with COVID-19, enrolled during active disease. Both conserved end residues are part of each CDR3. Each record gives: CDR3 protein, J gene, V gene, D gene. A D gene is named only where the DNA matches it firmly.

CDR3 protein: CASSLAGTSGRAWDGELFF
J gene: TRBJ2-2
V gene: TRBV5-1
D gene: TRBD2

CDR3 protein: CASSLVQVAGYTF
J gene: TRBJ1-2
V gene: TRBV28
D gene: .

CDR3 protein: CASSPQGLSYNEQFF
J gene: TRBJ2-1
V gene: TRBV5-8
D gene: .

CDR3 protein: CASSIVAGDFGELFF
J gene: TRBJ2-2
V gene: TRBV19
D gene: TRBD2

CDR3 protein: CASSLRTGTMNTEAFF
J gene: TRBJ1-1
V gene: TRBV13
D gene: TRBD1

CDR3 protein: CASSPRLGSGSEQFF
J gene: TRBJ2-1
V gene: TRBV7-9
D gene: TRBD2

CDR3 protein: CASSLSSSNQFF
J gene: TRBJ2-1
V gene: TRBV28
D gene: .

CDR3 protein: CASSLGARTSDEQYF
J gene: TRBJ2-7
V gene: TRBV11-2
D gene: TRBD2

CDR3 protein: CASSPSGGYGDTQYF
J gene: TRBJ2-3
V gene: TRBV7-2
D gene: TRBD2

CDR3 protein: CASSSRGDFGYTF
J gene: TRBJ1-2
V gene: TRBV6-6
D gene: .

CDR3 protein: CASSFIQGAKYEQYF
J gene: TRBJ2-7
V gene: TRBV5-4
D gene: TRBD1

CDR3 protein: CASSLSTGSQETQYF
J gene: TRBJ2-5
V gene: TRBV27
D gene: TRBD1

CDR3 protein: CASILGGVNQPQHF
J gene: TRBJ1-5
V gene: TRBV6-5
D gene: .

CDR3 protein: CASSPSLAGGRGNEQFF
J gene: TRBJ2-1
V gene: TRBV19
D gene: TRBD2

CDR3 protein: CASRDRAGVTNQPQHF
J gene: TRBJ1-5
V gene: TRBV27
D gene: TRBD1